These T cell receptor beta chains were read from a single sample in a study of blood T cell repertoires in COVID-19. Using immunoSEQ multiplex PCR, the repertoire was profiled, and TCRdb retains in-frame clones only, with some absent. Of roughly 230,000 clones listed, around four fifths were seen once; the top ten hold 5% to 7%. Sequenced input: peripheral blood. The source of these receptors is a woman between 55 and 75 years old with active or convalescent COVID-19. CDR3s include the opening cysteine and the closing phenylalanine or tryptophan. D genes are given only for firm matches.

D gene,J gene,V gene,CDR3 DNA,CDR3 protein
-,TRBJ2-7,TRBV7-8,TGTGCCAGCAGCCTACAGGGATACGAGCAGTACTTC,CASSLQGYEQYF
TRBD2,TRBJ2-5,TRBV19,TGTGCCAGTAGTTGGAGCGGGGGGGCCCAGGAGACCCAGTACTTC,CASSWSGGAQETQYF
TRBD2,TRBJ2-7,TRBV7-6,TGTGCCAGCAGCTTAGGGACTAGCGGCTTCTACGAGCAGTACTTC,CASSLGTSGFYEQYF
TRBD2,TRBJ2-3,TRBV5-1,TGCGCCAGCAGCTTCGGCCAGGGAGGGGATACGCAGTATTTT,CASSFGQGGDTQYF
TRBD2,TRBJ2-5,TRBV2,TGTGCCAGCAGCCCTGAAACGGGACTAGCGGGGGGAATGTCCCAGTACTTC,CASSPETGLAGGMSQYF
-,TRBJ2-2,TRBV10-2,TGCGCCAGCAGTGCGACTAGTGGACATCCGAACACCGGGGAGCTGTTTTTT,CASSATSGHPNTGELFF
-,TRBJ2-6,TRBV19,TGTGCCAGTAGTCGGCGGAGCTCTGGGGCCAACGTCCTGACTTTC,CASSRRSSGANVLTF
TRBD2,TRBJ2-3,TRBV7-6,TGTGCCAGCAGCTTAGGAGGGAGGGCCTTCAAAGATACGCAGTATTTT,CASSLGGRAFKDTQYF
-,TRBJ1-2,TRBV5-5,TGTGCCAGCAGCTTGGTGGGGCCGGGGGATTATGGCTACACCTTC,CASSLVGPGDYGYTF
-,TRBJ1-1,TRBV7-6,TGTGCCAGCAGCCCAGGGGCCCCGAACACTGAAGCTTTCTTT,CASSPGAPNTEAFF